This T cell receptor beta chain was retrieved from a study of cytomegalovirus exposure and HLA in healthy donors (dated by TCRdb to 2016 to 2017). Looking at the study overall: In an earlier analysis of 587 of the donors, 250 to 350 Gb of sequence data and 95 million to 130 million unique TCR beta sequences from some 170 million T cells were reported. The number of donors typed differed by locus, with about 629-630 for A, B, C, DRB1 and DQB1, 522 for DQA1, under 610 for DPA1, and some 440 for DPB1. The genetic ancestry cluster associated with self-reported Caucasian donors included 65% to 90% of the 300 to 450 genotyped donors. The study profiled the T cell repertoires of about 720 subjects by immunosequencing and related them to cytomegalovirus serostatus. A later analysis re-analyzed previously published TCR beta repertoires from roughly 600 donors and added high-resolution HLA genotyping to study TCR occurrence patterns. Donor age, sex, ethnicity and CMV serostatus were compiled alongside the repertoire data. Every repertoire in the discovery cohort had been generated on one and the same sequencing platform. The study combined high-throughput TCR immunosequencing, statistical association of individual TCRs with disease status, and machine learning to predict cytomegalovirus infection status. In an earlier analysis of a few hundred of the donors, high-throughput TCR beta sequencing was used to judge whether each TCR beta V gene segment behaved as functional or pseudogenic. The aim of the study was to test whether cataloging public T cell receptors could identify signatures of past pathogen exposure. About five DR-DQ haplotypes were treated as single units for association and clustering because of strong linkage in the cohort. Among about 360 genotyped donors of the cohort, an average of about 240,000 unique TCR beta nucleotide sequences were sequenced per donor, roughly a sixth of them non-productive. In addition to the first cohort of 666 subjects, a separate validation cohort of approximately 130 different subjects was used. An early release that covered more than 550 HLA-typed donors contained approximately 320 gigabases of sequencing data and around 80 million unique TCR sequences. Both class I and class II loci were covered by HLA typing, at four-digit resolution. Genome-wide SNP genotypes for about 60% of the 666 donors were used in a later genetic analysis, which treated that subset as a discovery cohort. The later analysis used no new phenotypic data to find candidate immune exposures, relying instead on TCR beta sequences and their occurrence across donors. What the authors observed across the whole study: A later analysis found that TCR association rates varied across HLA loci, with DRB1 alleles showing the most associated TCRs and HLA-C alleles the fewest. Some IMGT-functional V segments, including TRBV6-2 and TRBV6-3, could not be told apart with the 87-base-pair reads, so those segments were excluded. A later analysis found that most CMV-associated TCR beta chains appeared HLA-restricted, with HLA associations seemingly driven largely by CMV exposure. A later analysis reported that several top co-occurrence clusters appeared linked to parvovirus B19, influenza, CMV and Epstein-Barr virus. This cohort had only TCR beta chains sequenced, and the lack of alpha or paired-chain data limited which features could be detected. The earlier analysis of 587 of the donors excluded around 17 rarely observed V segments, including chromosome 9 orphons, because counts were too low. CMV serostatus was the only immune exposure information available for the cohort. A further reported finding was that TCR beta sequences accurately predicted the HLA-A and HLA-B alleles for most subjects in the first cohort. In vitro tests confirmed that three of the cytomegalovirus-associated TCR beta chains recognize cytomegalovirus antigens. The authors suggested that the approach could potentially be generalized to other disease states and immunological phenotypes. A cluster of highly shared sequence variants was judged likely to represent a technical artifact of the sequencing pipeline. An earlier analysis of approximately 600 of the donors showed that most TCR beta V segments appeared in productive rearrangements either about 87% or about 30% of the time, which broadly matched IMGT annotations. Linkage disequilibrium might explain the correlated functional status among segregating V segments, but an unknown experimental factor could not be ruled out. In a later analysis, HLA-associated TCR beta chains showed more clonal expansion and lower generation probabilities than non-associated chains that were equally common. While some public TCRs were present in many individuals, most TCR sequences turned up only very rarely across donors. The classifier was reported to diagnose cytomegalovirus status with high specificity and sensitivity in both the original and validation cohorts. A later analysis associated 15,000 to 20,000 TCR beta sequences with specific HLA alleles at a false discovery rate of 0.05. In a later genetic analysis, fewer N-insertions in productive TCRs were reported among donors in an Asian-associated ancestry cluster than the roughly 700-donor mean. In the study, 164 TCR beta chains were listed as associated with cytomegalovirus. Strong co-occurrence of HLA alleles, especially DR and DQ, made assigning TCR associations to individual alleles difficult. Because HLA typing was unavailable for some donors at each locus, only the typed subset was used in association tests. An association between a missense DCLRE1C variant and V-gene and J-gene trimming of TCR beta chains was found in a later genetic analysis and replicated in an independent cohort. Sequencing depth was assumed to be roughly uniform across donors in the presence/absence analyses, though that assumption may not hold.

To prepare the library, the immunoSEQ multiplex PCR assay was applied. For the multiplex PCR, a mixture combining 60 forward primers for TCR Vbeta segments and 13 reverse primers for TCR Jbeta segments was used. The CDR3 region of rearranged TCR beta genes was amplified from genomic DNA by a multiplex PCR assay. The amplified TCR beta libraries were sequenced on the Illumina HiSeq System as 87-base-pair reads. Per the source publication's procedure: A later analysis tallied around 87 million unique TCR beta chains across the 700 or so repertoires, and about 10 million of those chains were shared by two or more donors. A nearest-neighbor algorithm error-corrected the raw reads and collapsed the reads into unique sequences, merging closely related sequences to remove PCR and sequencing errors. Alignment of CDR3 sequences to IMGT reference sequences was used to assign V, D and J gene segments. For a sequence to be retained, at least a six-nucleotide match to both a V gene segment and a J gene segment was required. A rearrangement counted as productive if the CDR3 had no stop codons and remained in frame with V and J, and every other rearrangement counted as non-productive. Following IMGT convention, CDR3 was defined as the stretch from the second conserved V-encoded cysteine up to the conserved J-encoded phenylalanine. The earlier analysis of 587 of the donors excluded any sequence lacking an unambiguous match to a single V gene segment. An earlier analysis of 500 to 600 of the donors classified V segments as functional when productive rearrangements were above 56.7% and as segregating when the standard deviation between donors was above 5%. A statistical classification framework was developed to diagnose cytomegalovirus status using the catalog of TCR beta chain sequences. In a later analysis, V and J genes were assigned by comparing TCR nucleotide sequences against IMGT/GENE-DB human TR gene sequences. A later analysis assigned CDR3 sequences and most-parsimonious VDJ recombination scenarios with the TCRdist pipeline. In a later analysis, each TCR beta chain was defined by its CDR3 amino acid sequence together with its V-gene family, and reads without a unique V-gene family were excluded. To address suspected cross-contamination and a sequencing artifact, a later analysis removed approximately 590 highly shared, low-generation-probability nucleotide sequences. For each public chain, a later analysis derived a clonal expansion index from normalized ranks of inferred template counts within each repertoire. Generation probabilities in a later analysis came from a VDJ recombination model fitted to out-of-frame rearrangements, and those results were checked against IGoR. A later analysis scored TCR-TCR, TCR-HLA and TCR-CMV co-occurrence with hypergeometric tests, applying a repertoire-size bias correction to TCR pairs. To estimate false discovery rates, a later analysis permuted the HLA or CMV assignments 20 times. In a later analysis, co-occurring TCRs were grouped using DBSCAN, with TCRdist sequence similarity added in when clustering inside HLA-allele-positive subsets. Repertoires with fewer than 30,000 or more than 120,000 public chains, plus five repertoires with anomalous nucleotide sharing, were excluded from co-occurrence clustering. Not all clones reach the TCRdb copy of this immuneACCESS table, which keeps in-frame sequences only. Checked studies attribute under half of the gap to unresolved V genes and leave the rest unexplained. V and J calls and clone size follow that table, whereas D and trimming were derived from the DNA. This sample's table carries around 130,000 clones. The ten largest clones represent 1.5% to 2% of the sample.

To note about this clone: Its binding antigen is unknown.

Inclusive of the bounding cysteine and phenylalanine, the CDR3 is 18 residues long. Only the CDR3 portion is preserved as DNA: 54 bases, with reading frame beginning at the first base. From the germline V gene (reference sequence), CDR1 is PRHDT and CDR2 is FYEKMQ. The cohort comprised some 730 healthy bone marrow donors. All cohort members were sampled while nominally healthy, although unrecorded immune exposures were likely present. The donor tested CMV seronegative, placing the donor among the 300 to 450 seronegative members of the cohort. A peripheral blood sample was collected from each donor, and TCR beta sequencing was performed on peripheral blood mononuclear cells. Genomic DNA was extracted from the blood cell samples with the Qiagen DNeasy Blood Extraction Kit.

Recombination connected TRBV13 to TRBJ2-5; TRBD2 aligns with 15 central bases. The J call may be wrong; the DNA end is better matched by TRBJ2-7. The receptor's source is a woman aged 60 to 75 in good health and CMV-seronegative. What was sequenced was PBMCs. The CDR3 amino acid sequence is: CASSSRPGTSGRLYEQYF. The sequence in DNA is TGTGCCAGCAGCTCCCGCCCCGGGACTAGCGGGAGGCTCTACGAGCAGTACTTC.